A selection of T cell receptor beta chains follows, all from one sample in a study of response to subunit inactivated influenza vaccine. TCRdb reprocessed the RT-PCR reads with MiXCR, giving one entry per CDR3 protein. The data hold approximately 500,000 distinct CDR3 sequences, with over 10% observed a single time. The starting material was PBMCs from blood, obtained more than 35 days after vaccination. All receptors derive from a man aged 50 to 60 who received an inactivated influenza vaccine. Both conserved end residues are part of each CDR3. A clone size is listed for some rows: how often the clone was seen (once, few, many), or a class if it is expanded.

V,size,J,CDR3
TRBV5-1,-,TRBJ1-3,CASSLALQGRAGNTIYF
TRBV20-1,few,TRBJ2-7,CSAREPRSYEQYF
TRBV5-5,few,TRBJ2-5,CASSLVVTGLALQETQYF
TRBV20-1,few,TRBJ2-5,CSARDPRRETETQYF
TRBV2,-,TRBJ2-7,CASRVQGAREQYF
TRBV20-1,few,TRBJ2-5,CSASSPGRETQYF
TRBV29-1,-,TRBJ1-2,CSVEYPTNYGYTF
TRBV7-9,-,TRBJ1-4,CASSLVSGINEKLFF
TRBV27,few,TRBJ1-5,CASSPRQGFSNQPQHF
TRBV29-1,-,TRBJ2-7,CSIEDKILNEQYF
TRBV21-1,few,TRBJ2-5,CASSKGKGQETQYF
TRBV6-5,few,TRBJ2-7,CASSYSAFQKAYEQYF
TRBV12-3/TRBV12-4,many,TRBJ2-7,CASSFVGDEQYF
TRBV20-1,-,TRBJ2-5,CSARLGLAGVLETQYF
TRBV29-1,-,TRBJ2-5,CSVGRQAETQYF
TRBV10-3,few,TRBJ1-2,CAISGGGRGSRGYTF
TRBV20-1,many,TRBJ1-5,CSAGTVHNQPQHF
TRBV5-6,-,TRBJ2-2,CASSPDRGIDTGELFF
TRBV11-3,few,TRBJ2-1,CASSLDASGGYNEQFF
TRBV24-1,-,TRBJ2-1,CATSDQSASGAYNEQFF
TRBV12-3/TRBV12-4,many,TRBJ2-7,CASSHKRAEQYF
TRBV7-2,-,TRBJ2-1,CASSLAQGTSVYNEQFF
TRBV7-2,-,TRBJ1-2,CASSLPGFGKGYTF
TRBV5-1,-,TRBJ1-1,CASSPDLSTEAFF
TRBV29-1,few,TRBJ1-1,CSVRRDIGAEAFF
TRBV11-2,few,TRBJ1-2,CASSSGGIYGYTF
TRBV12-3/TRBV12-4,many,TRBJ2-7,CASSLGRRMFGTGPPRSSYEQYF
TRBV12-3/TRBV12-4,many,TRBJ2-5,CASSSSDRGSETQYF
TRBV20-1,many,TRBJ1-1,CSASEGPNTEAFF
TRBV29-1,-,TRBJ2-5,CSVGTGGGETQYF
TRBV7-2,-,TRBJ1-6,CASSLGVGVGSPLHF
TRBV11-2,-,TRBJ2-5,CASSPDVQQWDRETQYF
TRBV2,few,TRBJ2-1,CASSVSPPPGSNEQFF
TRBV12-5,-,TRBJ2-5,CASGFYSLQETQYF
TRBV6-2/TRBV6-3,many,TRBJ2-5,CASSGGHRDRAQTQYF
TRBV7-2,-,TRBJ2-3,CASSLVFSGQSGDTQYF
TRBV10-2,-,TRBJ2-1,CASSDSSLDEQFF
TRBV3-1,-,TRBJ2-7,CASSRRDRGSEQYF
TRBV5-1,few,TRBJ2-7,CASSLVSDEYEQYF
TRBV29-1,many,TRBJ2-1,CSALGLASGDNEQFF
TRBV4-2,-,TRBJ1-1,CASSQEGVTGRGAFF
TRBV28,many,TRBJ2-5,CASSFAQGQETQYF
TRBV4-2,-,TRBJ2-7,CASSRGSGQNYEQYF
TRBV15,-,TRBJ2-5,CATRPTGTEETQYF
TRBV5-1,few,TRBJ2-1,CASGSGLAGVGEQFF
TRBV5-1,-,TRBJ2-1,CASSLASGTSASYNEQFF
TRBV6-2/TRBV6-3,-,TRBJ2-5,CASMRSGGNQETQYF
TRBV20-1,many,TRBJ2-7,CSARDPGLAGGEQYF
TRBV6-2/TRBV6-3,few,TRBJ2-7,CASSYADFYEQYF
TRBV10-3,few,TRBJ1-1,CAITRDRETEAFF
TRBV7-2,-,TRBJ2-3,CASSSLDSPLTDTQYF
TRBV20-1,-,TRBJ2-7,CSARTRLAASYEQYF
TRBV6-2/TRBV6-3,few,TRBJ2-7,CASSTLATGTGEQYF
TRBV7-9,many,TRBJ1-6,CASSHGVGTNSPLHF
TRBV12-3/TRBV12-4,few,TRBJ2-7,CASSLSQVTYEQYF